Listed below are T cell receptor beta chains from one sample, sequenced in a study of blood T cell repertoires in COVID-19. The table came from immunoSEQ multiplex PCR; TCRdb's copy has only in-frame clones and leaves some out. The table records 250,000 to 300,000 clones, 89% of them present only once. Material: PBMCs or T cells enriched from blood (not recorded which). Receptors originate from a woman between 35 and 50 years old who had recovered from COVID-19. Each CDR3 is given with its conserved first and last residue. The D gene is left open where the match is weak. A clone size is listed for some rows: how often the clone was seen (once, few, many), or a class if it is expanded.

>TRBJ2-1|TRBV10-3|NA|NA
CAISDQGVSYNEQFF
TGTGCCATCAGTGACCAGGGTGTCTCCTACAATGAGCAGTTCTTC
>TRBJ2-7|TRBV7-9|NA|TRBD2
CASSLGVLAGRYF
TGTGCCAGCAGCTTAGGGGTCCTAGCGGGGCGGTACTTC
>TRBJ2-1|TRBV2|NA|NA
CASGPSWTAGPNEQFF
TGTGCCAGCGGCCCGAGTTGGACCGCGGGGCCCAATGAGCAGTTCTTC
>TRBJ1-1|TRBV6-5|NA|TRBD1
CASRDRGVPNTEAFF
TGTGCCAGCCGGGACAGGGGGGTTCCGAACACTGAAGCTTTCTTT
>TRBJ2-3|TRBV29-1|NA|TRBD2
CSGTSGRSSTDTQYF
TGCAGCGGGACTAGCGGGAGATCGAGCACAGATACGCAGTATTTT
>TRBJ1-1|TRBV7-9|NA|NA
CASSFGLEAFF
TGTGCCAGCAGCTTCGGTCTTGAAGCTTTCTTT
>TRBJ2-1|TRBV11-3|NA|TRBD2
CASSTGGSNEQFF
TGTGCCAGCAGTACGGGCGGGAGCAATGAGCAGTTCTTC
>TRBJ2-1|TRBV9|NA|NA
CASSVIADGEQFF
TGTGCCAGCAGCGTGATAGCGGACGGTGAGCAGTTCTTC
>TRBJ2-1|TRBV5-1|NA|NA
CASSLAGSPYNEQFF
TGCGCCAGCAGCTTGGCCGGGAGCCCCTACAATGAGCAGTTCTTC
>TRBJ1-1|TRBV3-1/TRBV3-2|few|TRBD1
CASSQDYRGLTEAFF
TGTGCCAGCAGCCAAGATTACAGGGGACTTACTGAAGCTTTCTTT